The 16 T cell receptor beta chains reported below all come from one sample, sequenced in a study of cytomegalovirus exposure and HLA in healthy donors. 60 Vbeta and 13 Jbeta primers were used in PCR. Sequencing used immunoSEQ multiplex PCR; TCRdb keeps in-frame clones, though not all of them. Here the sample spans around 38,000 clones, about 66% being singletons. Sequencing was performed on PBMCs. The receptors here all came from a man aged 45-60 years in good health and CMV-seropositive.

This clone was detected only a few times. This chain joins TRBV4-3 and TRBJ2-2, with 10 bases fitting TRBD1. This CDR3 has 14 residues. After removal of 6 bases from V and 5 bases from J, the junction contained 3 bases not matched to a gene. From germline, CDR1 is LGHNA and CDR2 YSLEER. The CDR3 coding sequence is TGCGCCAGCAGGACAGGGGGCGGGACCGGGGAGCTGTTTTTT. Translating gives CASRTGGGTGELFF.

The chain has TRBV7-2 and TRBJ1-2; 8 bases agree with TRBD1. The J segment lost 1 base and the V segment lost 5 bases, leaving 3 bases of the junction unmatched. CDR1 and CDR2 (germline): SGHTA, FQGNSA. This CDR3 contains 14 residues. The CDR3 DNA is TGTGCCAGCAGCCCTACAGGGGGTAACTATGGCTACACCTTC. It yields the protein CASSPTGGNYGYTF.

This chain uses TRBV30 with TRBJ2-5; 7 bases line up with TRBD2. The CDR3 sequence is 12 residues long. Germline CDR1 is GTSNPN and CDR2 is SVGIG (reference sequence). J lost 5 bases, V lost 2 bases, and 2 bases had no gene match. CDR3 sequence: CAWSYGRETQYF. For the CDR3, the DNA is TGTGCCTGGAGTTACGGGAGGGAGACCCAGTACTTC.

There are a few counts of this clone. The chain employs TRBV7-7 and TRBJ2-3; 11 nucleotides align to TRBD2. In germline, CDR1 is SSHAT, CDR2 FNYEAQ (reference sequence). The length of the CDR3 is 15 residues. Unmatched junction bases numbered 3, after V lost 5 bases and J lost 2 bases. The CDR3: CASSRGLADTDTQYF. DNA of the CDR3: TGTGCCAGCAGCCGGGGACTAGCGGACACAGATACGCAGTATTTT.

The CDR3: CASTPPGGNGYTF. The CDR3 DNA follows: TGTGCCAGCACCCCTCCAGGGGGAAATGGCTACACCTTC. This rearrangement joins TRBV28 to TRBJ1-2; 7 positions match TRBD1. CDR1 and CDR2 (germline): MDHEN, SYDVKM. The junction had 8 bases not matched to a gene; V was cut back by 7 bases and J by 6 bases. This CDR3 has 13 amino acids.

This rearrangement joins TRBV29-1 to TRBJ2-3; perhaps TRBD2 as D (6 bases). Germline V lookup: CDR1 SQVTM, CDR2 ANQGSEA. The CDR3 runs to 15 residues. The V and J ends lost 0 bases and 3 bases respectively, with 13 bases between them. The CDR3 loop is CSVEEGRGRTDTQYF. CDR3 nucleotide sequence: TGCAGCGTTGAAGAAGGGCGGGGTCGGACAGATACGCAGTATTTT.

The V and J genes are TRBV6-5 and TRBJ2-5; 9 positions match TRBD1. The end of the DNA fits TRBJ2-7 better, so the J call may be wrong. In germline, CDR1 is MNHEY, CDR2 SVGAGI. This CDR3 has 14 amino acids. The CDR3 DNA reads TGTGCCAGCAGTTTCCACAGGGGGCCATACGAGCAGTACTTC. Protein product: CASSFHRGPYEQYF.

The rearrangement joins TRBV7-5 to TRBJ2-7; TRBD1 reflects the table's D call only, with no check against the DNA. TRBV7-5 is termed a pseudogene. CDR3 size: 15 residues. This CDR3 is CVRISYRTDRGEQYF. DNA of the CDR3: TGTGTCAGAATCTCCTACCGAACGGACAGGGGCGAGCAGTACTTC.

The chain joins TRBV7-2 to TRBJ1-1, with D perhaps matching TRBD1 (5 bases). The CDR3 runs to 15 residues. V gave up 0 bases and J gave up 6 bases, with 14 bases separating them. Germline CDR1 SGHTA, CDR2 FQGNSA. The CDR3, as DNA: TGTGCCAGCAGCTTAGCGTCGAGGGGAGGCGCTGAAGCTTTCTTT. This encodes CASSLASRGGAEAFF.

The rearrangement uses TRBV9 and TRBJ1-2; perhaps TRBD1 as D (6 bases). The germline CDR1 and CDR2 sequences are SGDLS and YYNGEE. Trimming left V 0 bases short and J 4 bases short, with 16 bases between. The CDR3 length is 16 residues. As DNA, the CDR3 is TGTGCCAGCAGCGTAGCTACGGGACAAGAATTCTATGGCTACACCTTC. Amino acid sequence: CASSVATGQEFYGYTF.

This clone has more than one count but fewer than ten. The V call is TRBV6-5, the J call TRBJ2-1; 8 positions agree with TRBD2. J was trimmed by 4 bases and V by 7 bases; bases with no gene match: 3. The CDR3 has 13 residues. Germline CDR1 reads MNHEY; CDR2 reads SVGAGI. CDR3 sequence reads: CASTSGGYNEQFF. The CDR3 DNA sequence: TGTGCCAGCACCAGCGGGGGTTACAATGAGCAGTTCTTC.

The CDR3 DNA is TGTGCCAGTAGTATCGGCGGGAGGGGATCCTACGAGCAGTACTTC. Its protein is CASSIGGRGSYEQYF. The chain carries TRBV19 and TRBJ2-7; 9 nucleotides match TRBD2. This CDR3 spans 15 amino acids. Germline CDR1 LNHDA, CDR2 SQIVND (reference sequence). V shed 3 bases and J 1 base; nucleotides not matched to a gene: 4.

V and J are TRBV12-5 and TRBJ1-1; D is uncertain. This CDR3 comprises 11 residues. Trimming removed 0 bases at V and 7 bases at J, with 3 bases between. Germline CDR1 and CDR2: LGHNT and FRNRAP. The CDR3 region has the DNA TGTGCTAGTGGTTTGGTACTTGAAGCTTTCTTT. Translation: CASGLVLEAFF.

This chain links TRBV5-6 with TRBJ2-5; 9 nucleotides match TRBD2. The junction had 7 bases not matched to a gene; V was cut back by 2 bases and J by 5 bases. Germline CDR1 SGHDT, CDR2 YYEEEE. The CDR3 extends over 15 amino acids. Written as DNA, the CDR3 is TGTGCCAGCAGCTTCGGGCTAGCGGGGTTGGAGACCCAGTACTTC. It specifies CASSFGLAGLETQYF.

The chain joins TRBV5-5 to TRBJ1-6, with 9 bases matching TRBD1. The CDR3 runs 16 residues. Trimming took 4 bases from V and 5 from J; bases not matched to a gene: 7. Germline CDR1 is SGHKS and CDR2 is YYEKEE (reference sequence). DNA for the CDR3: TGTGCCAGCAGCATACAGGGGGCGCTGAATAATTCACCCCTCCACTTT. This sequence encodes CASSIQGALNNSPLHF.

In this sample, this clone turned up a few times. The rearrangement links TRBV6-5 to TRBJ1-2, with D possibly matching TRBD1 (6 bases). V was shortened by 6 bases and J by 4 bases, with 9 bases between the two germline ends. The CDR3 is 12 residues long. Germline V CDR1 and CDR2: MNHEY, SVGAGI. CDR3 bases: TGTGCCAGCAGGGACAGCCTCTATGGCTACACCTTC. This codes for CASRDSLYGYTF.